The table lists the clone carrying this T cell receptor (beta chain) with many counts. Antigen specificity is unknown. TCR beta VDJ and CDR3 were profiled, and genomic DNA was the template. TCRdb re-called the reads with MiXCR, one entry per CDR3 protein. Here the sample spans 150,000 or so distinct CDR3 sequences, 40% to 55% being singletons. Before being chosen for sequencing, patients had shown CD8+CD57+ cell expansion by flow cytometry. All patients were therapy-naive when blood was sampled. The data were taken from a study of CD8+CD57+ T cells in acquired aplastic anemia. Study background: Each DNA sample taken from sorted CD4+ and CD8+ cells came to about 3.2 ug on average.

V lost 4 bases, J lost 7 bases, and 6 bases stayed unmatched. This CDR3 spans 14 amino acids. The V gene's germline CDR1 is ENHRY and CDR2 SYGVKD. The study, taken as a whole, reports: Patient and control CD8+ Simpson's diversity was not significantly different.

Material for sequencing was sorted CD4+, CD8+, or CD8+CD57+ T cells (not recorded which) from PBMCs. This TCR was recovered from a human donor with aplastic anemia. The rearrangement links TRBV10-3 to TRBJ2-1, with TRBD1 identical over 8 bases. The CDR3 nucleotides are TGTGCCATCAGTGGGACAGGGACAGGTAATGAGCAGTTCTTC. Amino acid sequence: CAISGTGTGNEQFF.